This T cell receptor beta chain was sequenced during a study of read filtering for tumor transcriptome and immune sequencing. On the study more broadly: The cohort had some 16 men and over twelve women aged roughly 47 to 85, mean about 66 years. Revised staging placed eight or nine patients in R-ISS I, 15 to 20 in II, over 5 in III. Study-wide points: Compared with RNA-seq, IR-seq gave much higher clonotype depth and reliability.

Sampling of bone marrow took place during active disease in every patient. Details on this clonotype: Its antigen is unidentified. This clone may be a read error of a much larger clone one base away.

The CDR3 is 13 amino acids. Germline V gene sequence: CDR1 SEHNR, CDR2 FQNEAQ (reference sequence). Molecular barcoded adaptors covering alpha/delta and beta/gamma chains were used on approximately 440 ng RNA. TCRdb redid the calling of the reads with MiXCR, one entry per CDR3 protein. In the table there are over 90,000 distinct CDR3 sequences, under 25% of which are singletons. The sample taken for sequencing was a population of CD138-negative cells sorted from bone marrow. The gene calls are TRBV7-9 and TRBJ1-5, with no clear D. The clonotype comes from a donor at least 40 years old with multiple myeloma. DNA of the CDR3: TGTGCCTGCAGCTTTGGGGTCTTTCAGCCCCAGCATTTT. Translating it yields CACSFGVFQPQHF.